The TCR beta chain described here comes from a study of blood T cell repertoires in COVID-19. Study-wide context: Both acute and convalescent COVID-19 samples were obtained from the United States, Italy and Spain.

Repertoires were generated with immunoSEQ multiplex PCR, while TCRdb's copy carries only in-frame clones and drops some. The table includes approximately 90,000 clones, roughly 80% detected once. Deletions cut 5 bases from V and 10 bases from J, with 19 bases between. The CDR3 is made up of 15 amino acids. From germline, CDR1 is SGHRS and CDR2 YFSETQ. The chain employs TRBV5-1 and TRBJ1-6, with D possibly being TRBD1 (5 bases). Material: peripheral blood. The origin of this receptor is a woman older than 75 with acute or convalescent COVID-19. The CDR3 protein is CASRRAYQQESPLHF. The CDR3 DNA is TGCGCCAGCAGAAGGGCTTACCAACAGGAATCACCCCTCCACTTT. Based on the CDR3 plus reference TRBV5-1 and TRBJ1-6, the full variable domain is KAGVTQTPRYLIKTRGQQVTLSCSPISGHRSVSWYQQTPGQGLQFLFEYFSETQRNKGNFPGRFSGRQFSNSRSEMNVSTLELGDSALYLCASRRAYQQESPLHFGNGTRLTVT.